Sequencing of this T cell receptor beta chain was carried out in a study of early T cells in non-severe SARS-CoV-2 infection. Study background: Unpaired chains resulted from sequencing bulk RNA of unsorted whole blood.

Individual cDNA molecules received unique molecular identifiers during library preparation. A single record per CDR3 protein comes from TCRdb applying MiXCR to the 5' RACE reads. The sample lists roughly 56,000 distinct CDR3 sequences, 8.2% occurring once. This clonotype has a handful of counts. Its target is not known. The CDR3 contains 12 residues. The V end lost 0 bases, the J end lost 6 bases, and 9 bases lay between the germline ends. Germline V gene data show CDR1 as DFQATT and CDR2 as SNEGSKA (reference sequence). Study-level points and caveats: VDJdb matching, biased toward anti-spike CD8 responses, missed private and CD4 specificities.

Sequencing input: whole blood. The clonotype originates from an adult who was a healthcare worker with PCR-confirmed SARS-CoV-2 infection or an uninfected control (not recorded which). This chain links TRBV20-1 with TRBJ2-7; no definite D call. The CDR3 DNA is TGCAGTGCTAGAGAACCAGTGGGCGAGCAGTACTTC. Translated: CSAREPVGEQYF.